This entry lists 27 T cell receptor beta chains sequenced from one sample in a study of blood T cell repertoires in COVID-19. Clones were read by immunoSEQ multiplex PCR, and TCRdb kept only the in-frame ones, dropping some. The table records approximately 110,000 clones, around 89% of them present only once. The sample consisted of peripheral blood. These receptors all come from a woman older than 75 with acute or convalescent COVID-19.

This chain joins TRBV10-1 and TRBJ2-7, with TRBD1 identical over 9 bases. This CDR3 region has 15 residues. V lost 3 bases, J lost 4 bases, and 7 bases stayed unmatched. Germline CDR1 WNHNN, CDR2 SYGVQD (reference sequence). The CDR3 region is CASSEGTGTLYEQYF. The CDR3 DNA reads TGCGCCAGCAGTGAAGGGACAGGGACCTTATACGAGCAGTACTTC.

This clone was detected once. V usage is TRBV10-1 and J usage is TRBJ2-1, with D possibly TRBD1 on 5 matching bases. Germline CDR1 and CDR2: WNHNN and SYGVQD (reference sequence). The germline V and J ends were trimmed by 3 bases and 8 bases, with 8 bases remaining between them. The CDR3 spans 12 residues. CDR3 sequence reads: CASSDPGHEQFF. CDR3 sequence (DNA): TGCGCCAGCAGTGACCCAGGGCATGAGCAGTTCTTC.

The rearrangement uses TRBV3-1 (or the pseudogene TRBV3-2) and TRBJ1-2; TRBD1 is a possible D gene (6 bases). The V end lost 5 bases, the J end lost 8 bases, and 9 bases lay between the germline ends. This CDR3 has 11 residues. Germline loops: CDR1 LGHDT, CDR2 YNNKEL (reference sequence). CDR3 sequence reads: CASSSGVGYTF. The CDR3 bases are TGTGCCAGCAGCTCAGGGGTGGGCTACACCTTC.

The V gene is TRBV19, the J gene TRBJ1-2, with 12 bases fitting TRBD1. J lost 4 bases, V lost 5 bases, and 8 bases had no gene match. In germline, CDR1 is LNHDA, CDR2 SQIVND (reference sequence). The CDR3 covers 16 residues. Written as DNA, the CDR3 is TGTGCCAGTAGTGCCCCGGGACAGGGGGCCGTCTATGGCTACACCTTC. This sequence encodes CASSAPGQGAVYGYTF.

This clone appeared once. The rearrangement joins TRBV6-5 to TRBJ1-5; 9 bases map to TRBD1. CDR1 and CDR2 (germline): MNHEY, SVGAGI. This CDR3 spans 15 amino acids. The trim removed 6 bases at V and 4 bases at J, leaving 7 bases unmatched. The DNA of the CDR3 is TGTGCCAGCAGGGGGGGGACAGGGCCAAATCAGCCCCAGCATTTT. This translates into CASRGGTGPNQPQHF.

As DNA, the CDR3 is TGTGCCAGCAGTGAACGGACAGGGGAGGGCTATGGCTACACCTTC. Amino acids: CASSERTGEGYGYTF. The V gene is TRBV6-1, the J gene TRBJ1-2, with TRBD1 matching 9 bases. Germline V gene data show CDR1 as MNHNS and CDR2 as SASEGT. J gave up 4 bases and V 2 bases, and 5 bases lay outside the gene matches. The CDR3 loop spans 15 amino acids.

The rearrangement joins TRBV27 to TRBJ1-5; weak D call: TRBD1 (5 bases). Germline assignment: CDR1 MNHEY and CDR2 SMNVEV (reference sequence). This CDR3 is built from 14 residues. Deletions cut 4 bases from V and 5 bases from J, with 12 bases between. DNA of the CDR3: TGTGCCAGCAGTTCCGAACGGGGGTATCAGCCCCAGCATTTT. This translates into CASSSERGYQPQHF.

This clone was found once. The rearrangement links TRBV5-1 to TRBJ2-2; TRBD1 agrees at 9 bases. V shed 4 bases, J shed 4 bases, and the junction held 5 bases outside the gene matches. Per germline, CDR1 SGHRS and CDR2 YFSETQ. The CDR3 spans 15 residues. The CDR3 sequence is CASSLPQGATGELFF. CDR3 in DNA: TGCGCCAGCAGCCTCCCACAGGGGGCCACCGGGGAGCTGTTTTTT.

This sequence joins TRBV10-3 and TRBJ2-7, with 8 bases that match TRBD1. Germline V lookup: CDR1 ENHRY, CDR2 SYGVKD. Trimming removed 4 bases from V and 2 bases from J; junction bases left unmatched: 7. The CDR3 is 15 residues long. The CDR3 DNA is TGTGCCATCAGTGTTGCTGGGACAGGCACCTACGAGCAGTACTTC. This gives the protein CAISVAGTGTYEQYF.

This chain links TRBV6-2 or TRBV6-3 with TRBJ1-2, with TRBD1 as a possible D gene (5 bases). V lost 6 bases and J 5 bases, leaving 7 bases between the germline ends. The CDR3 covers 11 residues. In germline, CDR1 is MNHEY, CDR2 SVGEGT. The chain's CDR3 is CASSRQYGYTF. Here the CDR3 DNA reads TGTGCCAGCAGCAGACAGTATGGCTACACCTTC.

The chain couples TRBV27 to TRBJ2-3, with 8 bases fitting TRBD1. The J segment lost 0 bases and the V segment lost 1 base, leaving 6 bases of the junction unmatched. In germline, CDR1 is MNHEY, CDR2 SMNVEV (reference sequence). There are 17 residues in the CDR3. Written as DNA, the CDR3 is TGTGCCAGCAGTTTATGGCAGGGGACAGGCAGCACAGATACGCAGTATTTT. Translating it yields CASSLWQGTGSTDTQYF.

The chain has TRBV5-1 and TRBJ2-3, with TRBD1 matching 11 bases. J gave up 7 bases and V 7 bases, and 14 bases lay outside the gene matches. The germline V gene has CDR1 SGHRS and CDR2 YFSETQ. The CDR3 is 16 residues long. In DNA, the CDR3 is TGCGCCAGCTATGAAACCCCCGGGACAGGGGGGTATACGCAGTATTTT. Residues: CASYETPGTGGYTQYF.

The chain combines TRBV28 with TRBJ2-5; 9 positions match TRBD2. The CDR3 consists of 14 residues. The germline V gene has CDR1 MDHEN and CDR2 SYDVKM. The ends lost 10 bases at V and 5 bases at J; junction bases unmatched: 11. CDR3 in DNA: TGTGCCACCCTGGATAGCGGGGGTCTTGAGACCCAGTACTTC. As protein: CATLDSGGLETQYF. Complete variable domain (other parts from reference TRBV28 and TRBJ2-5): DVKVTQSSRYLVKRTGEKVFLECVQDMDHENMFWYRQDPGLGLRLIYFSYDVKMKEKGDIPEGYSVSREKKERFSLILESASTNQTSMYLCATLDSGGLETQYFGPGTRLLVL.

About this clone: The same CDR3 also results from other DNA sequences found in this sample. V and J are TRBV5-1 and TRBJ1-2, with 8 bases aligning to TRBD1. V shed 0 bases and J 4 bases; nucleotides not matched to a gene: 2. This CDR3 has 14 amino acids. Germline CDR1 is SGHRS and CDR2 is YFSETQ. CDR3 protein: CASSLAGGGYGYTF. CDR3 in DNA: TGCGCCAGCAGCTTGGCAGGGGGCGGCTATGGCTACACCTTC.

The rearrangement uses TRBV5-4 and TRBJ2-5, with D uncertain. The length of the CDR3 is 13 residues. The germline V gene has CDR1 SGHNT and CDR2 YYREEE (reference sequence). Trimming stripped 4 bases from V and 3 bases from J, with 10 bases between. The CDR3 loop is CASSRLQEETQYF. The CDR3 nucleotides read TGTGCCAGCAGCCGACTGCAAGAAGAGACCCAGTACTTC.

The V call is TRBV5-6, the J call TRBJ2-1, with no clear D. Trimming left V 2 bases short and J 0 bases short, with 12 bases between. CDR3 length equals 16 residues. Germline V gene data show CDR1 as SGHDT and CDR2 as YYEEEE. The CDR3 sequence is CASSFSPSDSYNEQFF. The CDR3, as DNA: TGTGCCAGCAGCTTCAGTCCGTCCGACTCCTACAATGAGCAGTTCTTC.

This clone was found a few times. The genes are TRBV19 and TRBJ2-5, with a weak D call TRBD2 (5 bases). The V end lost 3 bases, the J end lost 5 bases, and 10 bases lay between the germline ends. Per the germline V gene, CDR1 is LNHDA and CDR2 is SQIVND (reference sequence). CDR3 length equals 13 residues. This CDR3 reads CASSIEGWETQYF. The CDR3, as DNA: TGTGCCAGTAGTATCGAGGGTTGGGAGACCCAGTACTTC.

CDR3 in amino acids: CASSLVGRSSYEQYF. CDR3 bases: TGTGCCAGCAGCTTAGTGGGCCGAAGCTCCTACGAGCAGTACTTC. This chain joins TRBV11-2 and TRBJ2-7; D remains unclear. Germline V lookup: CDR1 SGHAT, CDR2 FQNNGV. The CDR3 has 15 amino acids. V shed 1 base and J shed 0 bases, with 10 bases lying between them.

This chain links TRBV3-1 (or the pseudogene TRBV3-2) with TRBJ1-2; TRBD1 aligns across 7 bases. Losses at the gene ends were 4 bases for V and 6 bases for J; bases not matched to a gene: 11. The CDR3 covers 15 residues. Germline V lookup: CDR1 LGHDT, CDR2 YNNKEL (reference sequence). The CDR3 DNA reads TGTGCCAGCAGCCCCTCCGACAGGGTGATAAATGGCTACACCTTC. It yields the protein CASSPSDRVINGYTF.

The chain uses TRBV27 and TRBJ2-7; D perhaps matches TRBD2 (6 bases). This CDR3 has 14 amino acids. Germline CDR1 reads MNHEY; CDR2 reads SMNVEV (reference sequence). V lost 2 bases to trimming and J lost 5 bases, with 13 bases between them. As DNA, the CDR3 is TGTGCCAGCAGTTTAATTGGGGGGTGGAACGAGCAGTACTTC. Its protein product is CASSLIGGWNEQYF.

The V call is TRBV7-2, the J call TRBJ2-1; 12 bases fit TRBD2. Germline V gene lookup returns CDR1 SGHTA and CDR2 FQGNSA. The V segment lost 1 base and the J segment 10 bases; nucleotides outside the gene matches: 2. The CDR3 loop spans 14 amino acids. The CDR3 loop reads CASSLGLAGEEQFF. The CDR3 DNA reads as TGTGCCAGCAGCTTAGGACTAGCGGGAGAGGAGCAGTTCTTC.

This clone was picked up one time. The chain links TRBV7-2 to TRBJ1-2; 7 bases align to TRBD1. The ends lost 3 bases at V and 2 bases at J; junction bases unmatched: 9. Germline CDR1 SGHTA, CDR2 FQGNSA. The CDR3 spans 16 residues. CDR3 DNA: TGTGCCAGCAGCTTTGACCGATGGGACAGAAACTATGGCTACACCTTC. It yields the protein CASSFDRWDRNYGYTF. Based on the CDR3 plus reference TRBV7-2 and TRBJ1-2, the full variable domain is GAGVSQSPSNKVTEKGKDVELRCDPISGHTALYWYRQSLGQGLEFLIYFQGNSAPDKSGLPSDRFSAERTGGSVSTLTIQRTQQEDSAVYLCASSFDRWDRNYGYTFGSGTRLTVV.

The rearrangement joins TRBV6-6 to TRBJ1-3; a weak D match, TRBD1 (5 bases). The CDR3 consists of 13 residues. Germline CDR1 and CDR2: MNHNY and SVGAGI (reference sequence). Between the trimmed V and J ends, which lost 8 bases and 9 bases, there was a span of 17 bases. CDR3 DNA sequence: TGTGCCAGCTTCGGGCAGGGTGGCGGCACCATATATTTT. Amino acids: CASFGQGGGTIYF.

This sequence joins TRBV5-5 and TRBJ1-1; no firm D call. The germline V and J ends were trimmed by 0 bases and 0 bases, with 6 bases remaining between them. Germline V CDR1 and CDR2: SGHKS, YYEKEE (reference sequence). This CDR3 has 14 residues. This chain's CDR3 is CASSLGQVNTEAFF. The CDR3 region has the DNA TGTGCCAGCAGCTTGGGGCAGGTGAACACTGAAGCTTTCTTT.

The chain carries TRBV7-2 and TRBJ1-2, with 11 bases identical to TRBD1. The ends lost 0 bases at V and 7 bases at J; junction bases unmatched: 4. This CDR3 region has 15 residues. The germline CDR1 and CDR2 sequences are SGHTA and FQGNSA. For the CDR3, the DNA is TGTGCCAGCAGCTTAGCTAGGACAGGGGGCCGTGGCTACACCTTC. It specifies CASSLARTGGRGYTF.

This chain joins TRBV6-2 or TRBV6-3 and TRBJ2-7; TRBD1 might be the D (6 bases). The length of the CDR3 is 13 residues. Trimming removed 5 bases from V and 11 bases from J, with 19 bases in between. Germline-derived CDR1 and CDR2 are MNHEY and SVGEGT. DNA for the CDR3: TGTGCCAGCAGTCAGGGTCCGGGACCAGGGGAGTACTTC. Translated, it gives CASSQGPGPGEYF.

The rearrangement uses TRBV5-1 and TRBJ2-3, with 9 bases identical to TRBD1. Trimming removed 3 bases from V and 5 bases from J; junction bases left unmatched: 7. Germline lookup yields CDR1 SGHRS and CDR2 YFSETQ. The CDR3 is 15 amino acids. This chain's CDR3 is CASSYGDRAGDTQYF. CDR3 coding DNA: TGCGCCAGCAGCTACGGGGACAGGGCAGGAGATACGCAGTATTTT.